This T cell receptor (beta chain) was retrieved from a study of T cells in Graves' hyperthyroidism and ophthalmopathy. The CDR3 totals 16 residues. It was RNA transcripts that yielded the amplified TCR beta CDR3 regions. First-round RT-PCR targeting the TCR CDR3 was performed with the HTBI primer set. TCRdb reprocessed the multiplex PCR reads with MiXCR, giving one entry per CDR3 protein. Of 530,000 or so distinct CDR3 sequences in the sample, about 15% were seen once. The authors obtained PBMCs from 7.5 to 10 ml of fresh peripheral blood. In its sample, this clonotype was seen a few times. The TCR sequence derives from a woman younger than 30 with Graves' ophthalmopathy. The gene calls are TRBV3-2 and TRBJ1-1; TRBD1 is the table's D call, not checked against the DNA. TRBV3-2 is annotated as a pseudogene. Material for sequencing was blood. DNA of the CDR3: TGTGCCAGCAGCCAAGATCGGGGGGCTTTGAACACTGAAGCTTTCTTT. Amino acids: CASSQDRGALNTEAFF.